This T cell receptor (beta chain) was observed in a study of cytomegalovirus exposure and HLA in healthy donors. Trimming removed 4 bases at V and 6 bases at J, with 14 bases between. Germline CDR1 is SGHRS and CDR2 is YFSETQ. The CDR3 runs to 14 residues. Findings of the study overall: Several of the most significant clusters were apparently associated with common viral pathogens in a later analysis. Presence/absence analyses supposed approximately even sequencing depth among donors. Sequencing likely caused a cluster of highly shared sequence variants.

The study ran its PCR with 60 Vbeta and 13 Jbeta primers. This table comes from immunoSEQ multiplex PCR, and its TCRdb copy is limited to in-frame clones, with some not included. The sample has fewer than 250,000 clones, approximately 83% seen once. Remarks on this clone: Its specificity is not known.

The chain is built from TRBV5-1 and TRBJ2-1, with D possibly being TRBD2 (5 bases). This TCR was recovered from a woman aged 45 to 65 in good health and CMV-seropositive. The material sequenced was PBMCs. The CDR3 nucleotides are TGCGCCAGCAGCCCCCCCGGGGAGCCCAATGAGCAGTTCTTC. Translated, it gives CASSPPGEPNEQFF.